The clone carrying this T cell receptor (beta chain) was seen repeatedly, ten times or more. The antigen remains undetermined. The data are from a study of T cells in Graves' hyperthyroidism and ophthalmopathy. Points from the study as a whole: Blood also contained most expanded thyroid clonotypes above 0.001.

From RNA transcripts, TCR beta CDR3 regions were amplified. A set of HTBI primers served as the primers for a first-round RT-PCR of the TCR CDR3. MiXCR was run by TCRdb on the multiplex PCR reads, yielding one entry per CDR3 protein. The sample carries 600,000 to 700,000 distinct CDR3 sequences, less than 45% recorded once. V dropped 4 bases and J dropped 2 bases, with 9 bases sitting between them. The CDR3 sequence is 15 residues long. Germline V CDR1 and CDR2: SEHNR, FQNEAQ (reference sequence). The V and J genes are TRBV7-9 and TRBJ1-6; the D gene is possibly TRBD1 (5 bases). The specimen was peripheral blood or thyroid tissue (not recorded which). The receptor was derived from an adult man with Graves' disease, either hyperthyroidism or ophthalmopathy (not recorded which). The CDR3 DNA is TGTGCCAGCAGCTCAGGGCTACCCTATAATTCACCCCTCCACTTT. Its protein is CASSSGLPYNSPLHF.